The 12 T cell receptor beta chains listed next were all sequenced from one sample in a study of Ad26.COV2.S vaccination and SARS-CoV-2 variants. Noted treatment: over 15 received Ad26.COV2.S at low or high dose, single or two shots; about five received placebo; per-sample allocation not given. Sampling was done on day 63 after the first vaccine or placebo injection. TCRdb keeps only in-frame clones here, not all; method: immunoSEQ multiplex PCR. The sample yields 300,000 to 350,000 clones, roughly nine tenths seen once. This specimen was peripheral blood, taken in a trial of Ad26.COV2.S vaccine versus placebo. The receptors here all came from a person between 18 and 65 years old who received the Ad26.COV2.S COVID-19 vaccine or a placebo.

This chain links TRBV5-6 with TRBJ2-7; D unresolved. In germline, CDR1 is SGHDT, CDR2 YYEEEE. Trimming took 2 bases from V and 1 from J, leaving 10 bases between them. The CDR3 is 14 amino acids. The CDR3 reads CASSFSGGSYEQYV. The CDR3 nucleotides are TGTGCCAGCAGCTTCTCTGGCGGATCCTACGAGCAGTACGTC.

V and J are TRBV19 and TRBJ1-1; D gene ambiguous. The V gene lost 4 bases and the J gene lost 0 bases, with 9 bases spanning the gap. This CDR3 contains 14 residues. Germline CDR1 and CDR2: LNHDA and SQIVND (reference sequence). The DNA of the CDR3 is TGTGCCAGTAGTACCATACTTATGAACACTGAAGCTTTCTTT. The encoded protein is CASSTILMNTEAFF.

The J gene is TRBJ2-4, the V gene TRBV2; no definite D call. The V and J ends lost 9 bases and 3 bases respectively, with 15 bases between them. The CDR3 runs 14 residues. CDR1 and CDR2 from the germline V gene are SNHLY and FYNNEI. The CDR3 here is CARGFREDKNIQYF. Here the CDR3 DNA reads TGTGCCAGGGGATTTCGAGAAGACAAAAACATTCAGTACTTC.

This clone was seen a single time. This chain uses TRBV6-4 with TRBJ2-6; the D is unclear. Germline V gene data show CDR1 as MRHNA and CDR2 as SNTAGT. V shed 7 bases and J shed 0 bases, with 13 bases lying between them. This CDR3 contains 16 residues. The CDR3 loop reads CASTGPGPSGANVLTF. For the CDR3, the DNA is TGTGCCAGCACTGGCCCCGGTCCCTCTGGGGCCAACGTCCTGACTTTC.

The J gene is TRBJ1-1, the V gene TRBV7-2, with 7 bases matching TRBD1. This CDR3 comprises 11 residues. With V trimmed by 5 bases and J by 8 bases, 2 bases remained unmatched. Per the germline V gene, CDR1 is SGHTA and CDR2 is FQGNSA. The CDR3 DNA sequence: TGTGCCAGCAGCCGGGACAGAGAAGCTTTCTTT. This gives the protein CASSRDREAFF.

The chain recombines TRBV7-8 with TRBJ2-1; the D is unclear. CDR1 and CDR2 from the germline V gene are SGHVS and FQNEAQ. The length of the CDR3 is 15 residues. The V end lost 5 bases, the J end lost 0 bases, and 11 bases lay between the germline ends. DNA of the CDR3: TGTGCCAGCAGCGTAGACTGGAGCTCCTACAATGAGCAGTTCTTC. This encodes CASSVDWSSYNEQFF.

The genes are TRBV5-4 and TRBJ2-7; 8 bases are shared with TRBD1. This CDR3 spans 14 amino acids. Germline V gene lookup returns CDR1 SGHNT and CDR2 YYREEE (reference sequence). Losses at the gene ends were 2 bases for V and 4 bases for J; bases not matched to a gene: 5. CDR3 nucleotides: TGTGCCAGCAGCTTCCAGGGGGCAATGTACGAGCAGTACTTC. Protein product: CASSFQGAMYEQYF.

The genes are TRBV19 and TRBJ1-5; tentatively, D is TRBD1 (5 bases). Trimming shortened V by 3 bases and J by 7 bases, and 7 bases separated the two germline ends. Looked up from germline, CDR1 is LNHDA and CDR2 is SQIVND (reference sequence). The CDR3 spans 12 residues. CDR3 sequence: CASSIGGQPQHF. In nucleotides, the CDR3 is TGTGCCAGTAGTATTGGGGGGCAGCCCCAGCATTTT.

J is TRBJ1-6 and V is TRBV19; D may be TRBD1 (6 bases). V dropped 8 bases and J dropped 10 bases, with 12 bases sitting between them. The CDR3 has 12 residues. Germline CDR1 reads LNHDA; CDR2 reads SQIVND (reference sequence). The CDR3 DNA is TGTGCCAGTGGGACAAGGATGTCACCCCTCCACTTT. Amino acid sequence: CASGTRMSPLHF.

This clone is a singleton in its sample. The chain employs TRBV27 and TRBJ2-7; D perhaps matches TRBD2 (6 bases). This CDR3 is built from 16 residues. Germline V CDR1 and CDR2: MNHEY, SMNVEV (reference sequence). The ends were cut back, 0 bases at V and 2 bases at J, with 14 bases in the middle. This CDR3 reads CASSLSSGVKAYEQYV. The CDR3 DNA reads as TGTGCCAGCAGTTTATCGTCGGGGGTCAAGGCCTACGAGCAGTACGTC.

The chain has TRBV7-2 and TRBJ1-1, with D perhaps TRBD1 (6 bases). CDR1 and CDR2 from the germline V gene are SGHTA and FQGNSA. The V end lost 0 bases, the J end lost 1 base, and 21 bases lay between the germline ends. CDR3 length: 19 amino acids. The CDR3 reads CASSLALRGITAWNTEAFF. The CDR3 DNA reads TGTGCCAGCAGCTTAGCGCTCAGGGGTATAACCGCATGGAACACTGAAGCTTTCTTT.

The chain couples TRBV5-4 to TRBJ1-1; D possibly corresponds to TRBD1 (5 bases). Germline CDR1 SGHNT, CDR2 YYREEE (reference sequence). The CDR3 is made up of 13 amino acids. Trimming shortened V by 4 bases and J by 11 bases, and 18 bases separated the two germline ends. This CDR3 is CASSPKIAGSAFF. The CDR3 nucleotides are TGTGCCAGCAGCCCTAAAATTGCAGGGAGCGCTTTCTTT.